Following are 26 T cell receptor beta chains from one sample sequenced in a study of early T cells in non-severe SARS-CoV-2 infection. TCRdb re-derived calls from the 5' RACE reads in MiXCR, one entry per CDR3 protein. The repertoire consists of tens of thousands of distinct CDR3 sequences, with under 4.5% occurring once and the leading ten covering about 3%. The sequenced sample was whole blood. The receptors shown here come from an adult who was a healthcare worker with PCR-confirmed SARS-CoV-2 infection or an uninfected control (not recorded which).

At least ten counts were recorded for this clonotype. The chain joins TRBV7-6 to TRBJ2-5, with D hard to call. The length of the CDR3 is 12 residues. Looked up from germline, CDR1 is SGHVS and CDR2 is FNYEAQ. Trimming shortened V by 5 bases and J by 4 bases, and 8 bases separated the two germline ends. CDR3 sequence (DNA): TGTGCCAGCAGCGGCGAGGCAGAGACCCAGTACTTC. As protein: CASSGEAETQYF.

In regard to this clonotype: A read error may explain this, as a much larger clone is one base away. In nucleotides, the CDR3 is TGTGCCAGCAGCTACGGACAGGCCTACGAGCAGTACTTC. Encoded protein: CASSYGQAYEQYF. J is TRBJ2-7 and V is TRBV11-2; 7 bases agree with TRBD1. Germline V gives CDR1 SGHAT, CDR2 FQNNGV. V shed 4 bases and J 2 bases; nucleotides not matched to a gene: 2. The CDR3 consists of 13 residues.

In this sample, this clonotype turned up many times. The chain combines TRBV7-9 with TRBJ1-1, with D maybe TRBD1 (5 bases). V dropped 6 bases and J dropped 1 base, with 6 bases sitting between them. Germline CDR1 SEHNR, CDR2 FQNEAQ (reference sequence). The CDR3 loop spans 12 amino acids. In nucleotides, the CDR3 is TGTGCCAGCAGAGACAGGAACACTGAAGCTTTCTTT. Amino acid sequence: CASRDRNTEAFF.

This clonotype was detected ten times or more. The genes are TRBV6-4 and TRBJ2-3; 7 positions agree with TRBD2. Germline V gene sequence: CDR1 MRHNA, CDR2 SNTAGT. V was pared by 7 bases and J by 2 bases, with 6 bases of the junction left unmatched. The CDR3 has 14 amino acids. CDR3 nucleotide sequence: TGTGCCAGCAAAGCTAGCGGACTCACAGATACGCAGTATTTT. Its protein is CASKASGLTDTQYF.

This clonotype occurred many times. The chain uses TRBV7-9 and TRBJ1-1, with unresolved D. The V end was cut by 5 bases, the J end by 0 bases, with 13 bases between. CDR1 is SEHNR, CDR2 FQNEAQ, per germline (reference sequence). The CDR3 runs to 15 residues. The CDR3 sequence: CASSTRRGLNTEAFF. The CDR3 region has the DNA TGTGCCAGCAGCACCAGGCGGGGTCTGAACACTGAAGCTTTCTTT.

There are many counts of this clonotype. V gene TRBV11-3 combines with J gene TRBJ2-1; a possible D gene is TRBD1 (5 bases). V lost 4 bases and J lost 8, with 15 bases in between. Per the germline V gene, CDR1 is SGHNT and CDR2 is YENEEA. The length of the CDR3 is 14 residues. DNA of the CDR3: TGTGCCAGCAGCTCATCACTCAGGGCGGATGAGCAGTTCTTC. Its translation: CASSSSLRADEQFF. The full variable domain, with the rest looked up from reference TRBV11-3 and TRBJ2-1, is EAGVVQSPRYKIIEKKQPVAFWCNPISGHNTLYWYLQNLGQGPELLIRYENEEAVDDSQLPKDRFSAERLKGVDSTLKIQPAELGDSAVYLCASSSSLRADEQFFGPGTRLTVL.

This clonotype was recorded at least ten times. The CDR3 DNA is TGTGCCAGTGCCCCCAGTGGGGGGCAAGAGACCCAGTACTTC. This codes for CASAPSGGQETQYF. This chain joins TRBV19 and TRBJ2-5; possibly TRBD2 for D (6 bases). From germline, CDR1 is LNHDA and CDR2 SQIVND (reference sequence). The CDR3 totals 14 residues. V lost 8 bases and J 2 bases, leaving 15 bases between the germline ends.

This clonotype occurred many times. V usage is TRBV5-1 and J usage is TRBJ2-2; D is undetermined. This CDR3 is built from 13 residues. Germline V gene sequence: CDR1 SGHRS, CDR2 YFSETQ. V was shortened by 2 bases and J by 6 bases, with 8 bases between the two germline ends. The CDR3 nucleotides read TGCGCCAGCAGCTTAGGAGCTGCCGGGGAGCTGTTTTTT. The encoded protein is CASSLGAAGELFF. Full variable domain (rest looked up from reference TRBV5-1 and TRBJ2-2): KAGVTQTPRYLIKTRGQQVTLSCSPISGHRSVSWYQQTPGQGLQFLFEYFSETQRNKGNFPGRFSGRQFSNSRSEMNVSTLELGDSALYLCASSLGAAGELFFGEGSRLTVL.

The table lists this clonotype with many counts. This sequence joins TRBV5-1 and TRBJ2-5; perhaps D is TRBD1 or TRBD2 (5 bases each). Germline-derived CDR1 and CDR2 are SGHRS and YFSETQ. V was cut by 0 bases and J by 5 bases, with 14 bases left in between. CDR3 length: 15 amino acids. The CDR3 here is CASSLGDRGVETQYF. The DNA of the CDR3 is TGCGCCAGCAGCTTGGGAGACCGAGGGGTCGAGACCCAGTACTTC. Complete variable domain (other parts from reference TRBV5-1 and TRBJ2-5): KAGVTQTPRYLIKTRGQQVTLSCSPISGHRSVSWYQQTPGQGLQFLFEYFSETQRNKGNFPGRFSGRQFSNSRSEMNVSTLELGDSALYLCASSLGDRGVETQYFGPGTRLLVL.

Details on this clonotype: Here the CDR3 omits its conserved ending phenylalanine or tryptophan, so a read error is the likely source. The chain combines TRBV5-5 with TRBJ2-7; perhaps TRBD2 as D (5 bases). Germline CDR1 reads SGHKS; CDR2 reads YYEKEE (reference sequence). V was shortened by 0 bases and J by 3 bases, with 13 bases between the two germline ends. The CDR3 extends over 15 amino acids. Here the CDR3 reads CASSLVFPGSYEQYS. CDR3 coding DNA: TGTGCCAGCAGCTTGGTTTTTCCGGGGAGCTACGAGCAGTACTCC.

This clonotype was picked up many times. The J gene is TRBJ2-1, the V gene TRBV20-1; 9 positions match TRBD2. The CDR3 contains 15 residues. The J segment lost 3 bases and the V segment lost 5 bases, leaving 8 bases of the junction unmatched. Germline V CDR1 and CDR2: DFQATT, SNEGSKA (reference sequence). CDR3 residues: CSAHRAGGRYNEQFF. DNA of the CDR3: TGCAGTGCTCACCGAGCGGGAGGCCGCTACAATGAGCAGTTCTTC.

This clonotype was seen many times. This rearrangement joins TRBV5-5 to TRBJ1-5; no reliable D call. V lost 0 bases and J lost 4, with 8 bases in between. Germline V gives CDR1 SGHKS, CDR2 YYEKEE (reference sequence). This CDR3 has 14 amino acids. In DNA form, the CDR3 reads TGTGCCAGCAGCTTGGCGGCAGGTAATCAGCCCCAGCATTTT. This sequence encodes CASSLAAGNQPQHF.

V is TRBV12-3 or TRBV12-4 and J is TRBJ2-7; possibly TRBD2 for D (6 bases). The CDR3 extends over 13 amino acids. Deletions cut 5 bases from V and 5 bases from J, with 13 bases between. CDR3 nucleotides: TGTGCCAGCAGTCCGCACGGGAGTAACGAGCAGTACTTC. Amino acid sequence: CASSPHGSNEQYF.

The chain uses TRBV11-2 and TRBJ2-7; 16 positions match TRBD2. Germline V gene lookup returns CDR1 SGHAT and CDR2 FQNNGV. The V gene end was trimmed by 5 bases and the J gene end by 4 bases; junction bases not matched to a gene: 8. This CDR3 is built from 17 residues. CDR3 residues: CASSDGTSGRAGYEQYF. CDR3 sequence (DNA): TGTGCCAGCAGCGATGGGACTAGCGGGAGGGCCGGGTACGAGCAGTACTTC.

This clonotype appeared a single time. This clone may be a read error of a much larger clone one base away. The chain recombines TRBV10-2 with TRBJ2-3; unclear D gene. Trimming left V 0 bases short and J 2 bases short, with 15 bases between. The CDR3 covers 17 residues. From germline, CDR1 is WSHSY and CDR2 SAAADI. CDR3 in DNA: TGCGCCAGCAGTGAGTCGGACCTACCGTCAGTCACAGATACGCAGTATTTT. Protein sequence: CASSESDLPSVTDTQYF.

Many counts were recorded for this clonotype. The chain recombines TRBV7-6 with TRBJ2-3, with TRBD2 matching 9 bases. The germline V gene encodes CDR1 SGHVS and CDR2 FNYEAQ. The CDR3 has 14 residues. V was clipped by 5 bases and J by 5 bases; unmatched bases: 5. The CDR3 bases are TGTGCCAGCAGCCCTAGCGGGAACATAGATACGCAGTATTTT. This codes for CASSPSGNIDTQYF. The full variable domain, with the rest looked up from reference TRBV7-6 and TRBJ2-3, is GAGVSQSPRYKVTKRGQDVALRCDPISGHVSLYWYRQALGQGPEFLTYFNYEAQQDKSGLPNDRFSAERPEGSISTLTIQRTEQRDSAMYRCASSPSGNIDTQYFGPGTRLTVL.

This clonotype was recorded at least ten times. J is TRBJ1-5 and V is TRBV27; D gene ambiguous. Trimming removed 4 bases from V and 5 bases from J, with 9 bases in between. This CDR3 has 13 residues. CDR1 is MNHEY and CDR2 is SMNVEV in the germline V gene (reference sequence). CDR3 in amino acids: CASSWRGDQPQHF. In DNA form, the CDR3 reads TGTGCCAGCAGTTGGCGGGGAGATCAGCCCCAGCATTTT.

This clonotype was observed at least ten times. The V and J genes are TRBV27 and TRBJ2-2; D gene unclear. Germline CDR1 is MNHEY and CDR2 is SMNVEV (reference sequence). The CDR3 extends over 14 amino acids. Deletions cut 3 bases from V and 2 bases from J, with 7 bases between. The DNA of the CDR3 is TGTGCCAGCAGTTTCATTCATAACACCGGGGAGCTGTTTTTT. Translating gives CASSFIHNTGELFF.

A note on this clonotype: Its ends do not fully match the called genes, so a read error is possible. J is TRBJ1-3 and V is TRBV7-9; D gene uncertain. Germline CDR1 and CDR2: SEHNR and FQNEAQ (reference sequence). This CDR3 comprises 15 residues. The CDR3 DNA is TGTGCCAGCAGCCCCCCGCCGACAATGGGAAGCACCATATATTTT. Translation gives CASSPPPTMGSTIYF.

This clonotype came up a few times. V is TRBV4-1 and J is TRBJ2-7; 9 positions agree with TRBD1. The V and J ends lost 4 bases and 6 bases, in that order; junction bases with no gene match: 10. CDR3 length equals 15 residues. Germline CDR1 and CDR2: MGHRA and YSYEKL. The CDR3: CASSPGTGLLSEQYF. The CDR3 DNA follows: TGCGCCAGCAGCCCAGGGACAGGGCTATTAAGCGAGCAGTACTTC.

This clonotype was recorded many times. V and J are TRBV7-9 and TRBJ2-1; TRBD2 aligns across 9 bases. Unmatched junction bases numbered 3, after V lost 8 bases and J lost 7 bases. The CDR3 sequence is 12 residues long. CDR1 is SEHNR and CDR2 is FQNEAQ in the germline V gene (reference sequence). CDR3 residues: CASRTSVNEQFF. CDR3 nucleotides: TGTGCCAGCCGGACTAGCGTGAATGAGCAGTTCTTC.

This clonotype was seen at least ten times. The V and J genes are TRBV5-5 and TRBJ2-3; D call uncertain. V was clipped by 5 bases and J by 1 base, with 11 bases between them. The germline V gene encodes CDR1 SGHKS and CDR2 YYEKEE (reference sequence). The CDR3 runs 14 residues. CDR3 residues: CASRALTGTDTQYF. As DNA, the CDR3 is TGTGCCAGCAGAGCTTTAACAGGCACAGATACGCAGTATTTT.

This clonotype occurred many times. This chain joins TRBV20-1 and TRBJ2-7; 11 bases line up with TRBD1. CDR3 length: 16 residues. Germline CDR1 DFQATT, CDR2 SNEGSKA (reference sequence). After removal of 6 bases from V and 4 bases from J, the junction contained 14 bases not matched to a gene. The chain's CDR3 is CSALLNRDRGIYEQYF. For the CDR3, the DNA is TGCAGTGCCCTACTAAACCGGGACAGGGGGATTTACGAGCAGTACTTC.

The J gene is TRBJ2-5, the V gene TRBV10-3; D is unresolved. CDR1 ENHRY and CDR2 SYGVKD come from the germline V gene. Trimming took 5 bases from V and 2 from J, leaving 12 bases between them. This CDR3 contains 14 residues. The DNA for the CDR3 is TGTGCCATCAGTAAACGGACGGATCAAGAGACCCAGTACTTC. It is translated as CAISKRTDQETQYF.

This clonotype was detected many times. The rearrangement links TRBV18 to TRBJ2-7; TRBD1 agrees at 7 bases. CDR3 length: 14 amino acids. Trimming took 2 bases from V and 3 from J; bases not matched to a gene: 4. CDR1 KGHSH and CDR2 LQKENI come from the germline V gene. The CDR3 sequence: CASSPVGTDYEQYF. The CDR3 coding sequence is TGTGCCAGCTCACCAGTCGGGACAGACTACGAGCAGTACTTC.

At least ten counts were recorded for this clonotype. This rearrangement joins TRBV5-5 to TRBJ2-2; 9 nucleotides agree with TRBD2. The CDR3 loop spans 16 amino acids. Germline V gene sequence: CDR1 SGHKS, CDR2 YYEKEE (reference sequence). V lost 2 bases, J lost 1 base, and 3 bases stayed unmatched. For the CDR3, the DNA is TGTGCCAGCAGCTTTTTACTAGCGGGGAACACCGGGGAGCTGTTTTTT. It codes for CASSFLLAGNTGELFF.